This T cell receptor (beta chain) was found in a study of response to subunit inactivated influenza vaccine. TCRdb itself ran the RT-PCR reads through MiXCR, one entry per CDR3 protein. The sample shows fewer than 800,000 distinct CDR3 sequences, 15% to 17% of them seen only once. A word on this clonotype: What it binds is not known.

Study-level points and caveats: With each seasonal influenza vaccination, the authors suggested, few new T cells are recruited.

In germline, CDR1 is MDHEN, CDR2 SYDVKM. Trimming cost V 5 bases and J 1 base; bases outside gene matches: 7. CDR3 length equals 16 residues. V gene TRBV28 combines with J gene TRBJ2-1, with TRBD1 matching 8 bases. The TCR comes from a man in his fifties who received an inactivated influenza vaccine. Sequencing was performed on PBMCs from blood, taken roughly 12 days after vaccination. CDR3 bases: TGTGCCAGCAGTCAAAACAGGGGGATTTCCTACAATGAGCAGTTCTTC. It yields the protein CASSQNRGISYNEQFF.